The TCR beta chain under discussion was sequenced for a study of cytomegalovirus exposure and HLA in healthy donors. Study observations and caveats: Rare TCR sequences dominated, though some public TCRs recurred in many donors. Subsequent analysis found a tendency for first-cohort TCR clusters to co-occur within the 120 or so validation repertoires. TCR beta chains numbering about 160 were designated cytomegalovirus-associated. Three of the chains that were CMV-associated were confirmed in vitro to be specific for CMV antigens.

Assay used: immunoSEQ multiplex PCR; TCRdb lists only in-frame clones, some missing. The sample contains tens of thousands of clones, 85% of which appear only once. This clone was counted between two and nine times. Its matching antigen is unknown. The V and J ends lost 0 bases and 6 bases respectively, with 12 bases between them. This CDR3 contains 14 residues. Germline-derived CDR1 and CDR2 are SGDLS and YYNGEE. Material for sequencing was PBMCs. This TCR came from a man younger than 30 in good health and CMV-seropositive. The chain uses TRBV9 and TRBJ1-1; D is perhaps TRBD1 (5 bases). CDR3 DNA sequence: TGTGCCAGCAGCGTAGGACAGCTCTCCGCTGAAGCTTTCTTT. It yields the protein CASSVGQLSAEAFF.